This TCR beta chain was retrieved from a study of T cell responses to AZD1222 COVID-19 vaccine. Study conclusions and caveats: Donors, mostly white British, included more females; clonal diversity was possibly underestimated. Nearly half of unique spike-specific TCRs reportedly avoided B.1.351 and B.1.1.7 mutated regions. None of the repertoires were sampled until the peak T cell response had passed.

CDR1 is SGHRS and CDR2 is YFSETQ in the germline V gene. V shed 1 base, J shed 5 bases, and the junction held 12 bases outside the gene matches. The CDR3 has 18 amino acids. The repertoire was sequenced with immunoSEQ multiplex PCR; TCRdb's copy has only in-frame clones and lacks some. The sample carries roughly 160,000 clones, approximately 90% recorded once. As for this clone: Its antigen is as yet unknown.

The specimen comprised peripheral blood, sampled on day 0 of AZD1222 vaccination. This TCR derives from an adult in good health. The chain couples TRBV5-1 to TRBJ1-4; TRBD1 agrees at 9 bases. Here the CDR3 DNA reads TGCGCCAGCAGCTTGAATCCGTTAATAGGACAGGGGAATGAAAAACTGTTTTTT. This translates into CASSLNPLIGQGNEKLFF.